These 32 T cell receptor beta chains came from one sample sequenced in a study of regulatory T cells in long-lasting Graves disease. TCR beta libraries were built with iRepertoire HTBI primers and Arm-PCR of CDR3 regions. TCRdb fed the multiplex PCR reads into MiXCR, producing one record per CDR3 protein. The sample includes some 440,000 distinct CDR3 sequences, less than 25% of them seen just once. Time point specified: persistent/refractory GD, antithyroid drugs over 5 years with positive TRAb. Isolated PBMC RNA provided the starting material for the TCR library. This specimen was peripheral blood mononuclear cells (PBMCs), taken when the disease was refractory, from a patient treated with antithyroid drugs. These receptors were taken from a female donor with Graves disease.

This clonotype appeared many times. The CDR3: CASSDFRDLNFNEQFF. The CDR3 nucleotides are TGTGCCAGCAGTGACTTCAGGGACTTGAACTTCAATGAGCAGTTCTTC. The rearrangement uses TRBV2 and TRBJ2-1, with D possibly matching TRBD2 (6 bases). V lost 3 bases, J lost 6 bases, and 18 bases lay in between. CDR3 length: 16 amino acids. CDR1 is SNHLY and CDR2 is FYNNEI in the germline V gene.

In its sample, this clonotype was seen many times. The chain combines TRBV6-1 with TRBJ1-2; weak D call: TRBD1 (6 bases). Germline V gene lookup returns CDR1 MNHNS and CDR2 SASEGT. The ends were cut back, 1 base at V and 3 bases at J, with 12 bases in the middle. This CDR3 is built from 15 residues. CDR3 nucleotides: TGTGCCAGCAGTGAAGTGCGGGACACAGACTATGGCTACACCTTC. Its translation is CASSEVRDTDYGYTF.

In its sample, this clonotype was seen a few times. The chain carries TRBV24-1 and TRBJ2-3; no definite D call. The CDR3 length is 15 residues. V lost 3 bases and J 6 bases, leaving 15 bases between the germline ends. Germline lookup yields CDR1 KGHDR and CDR2 SFDVKD. This CDR3 reads CATSDPFMTGDTQYF. CDR3 bases: TGTGCCACCAGTGATCCATTCATGACCGGCGATACGCAGTATTTT.

This clonotype showed up just a few times. The chain links TRBV29-1 to TRBJ2-4; D gene uncertain. Trimming removed 0 bases at V and 1 base at J, with 13 bases between. This CDR3 comprises 16 residues. Germline V gene sequence: CDR1 SQVTM, CDR2 ANQGSEA. The CDR3 sequence is CSVEDRADGAKNIQYF. Here the CDR3 DNA reads TGCAGCGTTGAAGATCGCGCGGACGGTGCCAAAAACATTCAGTACTTC.

There are a few counts of this clonotype. The chain uses TRBV3-1 and TRBJ2-2; 14 bases align to TRBD2. The CDR3 runs 15 residues. V shed 5 bases, J shed 6 bases, and the junction held 2 bases outside the gene matches. Germline values: CDR1 LGHDT, CDR2 YNNKEL (reference sequence). The DNA for the CDR3 is TGTGCCAGCAGCAGACTAGCGGGAGGGTCCGGGGAGCTGTTTTTT. It yields the protein CASSRLAGGSGELFF. The whole variable domain, filled in from reference TRBV3-1 and TRBJ2-2, reads DTAVSQTPKYLVTQMGNDKSIKCEQNLGHDTMYWYKQDSKKFLKIMFSYNNKELIINETVPNRFSPKSPDKAHLNLHINSLELGDSAVYFCASSRLAGGSGELFFGEGSRLTVL.

As regards this clonotype: This may be a read error, as it is one base from a much larger clone. The V and J genes are TRBV7-2 and TRBJ2-7; possible D gene TRBD1, 7 bases. Trimming shortened V by 6 bases and J by 6 bases, and 27 bases separated the two germline ends. The CDR3 totals 17 residues. Germline CDR1 SGHTA, CDR2 FQGNSA. The CDR3 loop reads CASRPRGDGGYPFEQYF. The CDR3, as DNA: TGTGCCAGCAGGCCCAGGGGGGATGGGGGCTACCCTTTCGAGCAGTACTTC.

The CDR3 region is CATRRPGQGKSQHF. The CDR3 region has the DNA TGTGCCACCAGAAGACCGGGACAGGGAAAATCCCAGCATTTT. The rearrangement links TRBV24-1 to TRBJ1-5, with 9 bases that match TRBD1. From germline, CDR1 is KGHDR and CDR2 SFDVKD. The junction had 11 bases not matched to a gene; V was cut back by 7 bases and J by 11 bases. The CDR3 extends over 14 amino acids.

As to this clonotype: One base away lies a much larger clone, so this may be a sequencing read error. The chain couples TRBV12-3 or TRBV12-4 to TRBJ2-4; D perhaps matches TRBD2 (5 bases). The length of the CDR3 is 15 residues. The CDR3 loop reads CASSFPTLAENIQYF. The DNA of the CDR3 is TGTGCCAGCAGTTTCCCAACCCTAGCCGAAAACATTCAGTACTTC.

This clonotype has just a few counts. In nucleotides, the CDR3 is TGTGCCAGCAGTTTAGGGGGCTCCAACGGGGAAGAGCAGTTCTTC. It translates to CASSLGGSNGEEQFF. V and J are TRBV28 and TRBJ2-1, with a weak D call TRBD1 (6 bases). The CDR3 has 15 amino acids. CDR1 and CDR2 (germline): MDHEN, SYDVKM. The V end was cut by 2 bases, the J end by 10 bases, with 18 bases between.

The rearrangement joins TRBV5-1 to TRBJ1-5, with D hard to call. The CDR3 is made up of 14 amino acids. V lost 4 bases and J lost 9, with 17 bases in between. Germline assignment: CDR1 SGHRS and CDR2 YFSETQ. CDR3 residues: CASSPAQNLPPQHF. CDR3 coding DNA: TGCGCCAGCAGCCCCGCCCAGAACCTACCGCCCCAGCATTTT. The full variable domain, its missing parts supplied by reference TRBV5-1 and TRBJ1-5, is KAGVTQTPRYLIKTRGQQVTLSCSPISGHRSVSWYQQTPGQGLQFLFEYFSETQRNKGNFPGRFSGRQFSNSRSEMNVSTLELGDSALYLCASSPAQNLPPQHFGDGTRLSIL.

This clonotype was counted many times. The V gene is TRBV27, the J gene TRBJ1-1; TRBD1 aligns across 9 bases. The CDR3 runs to 14 residues. The J segment lost 8 bases and the V segment lost 6 bases, leaving 10 bases of the junction unmatched. Germline CDR1 MNHEY, CDR2 SMNVEV (reference sequence). CDR3 residues: CASRRLQGAAEAFF. CDR3 nucleotides: TGTGCCAGCAGACGATTACAGGGGGCGGCCGAAGCTTTCTTT.

The chain carries TRBV29-1 and TRBJ2-7; maybe TRBD1 (6 bases). CDR1 is SQVTM, CDR2 ANQGSEA, per germline. The CDR3 runs 15 residues. The V gene lost 5 bases and the J gene lost 0 bases, with 17 bases spanning the gap. For the CDR3, the DNA is TGCAGCGTTAACTACAGGGTCTCGCCCTCCTACGAGCAGTACTTC. This sequence encodes CSVNYRVSPSYEQYF.

This clonotype has ten or more counts. The chain employs TRBV5-6 and TRBJ1-2; D is ambiguous. The germline V gene has CDR1 SGHDT and CDR2 YYEEEE. The V end lost 0 bases, the J end lost 1 base, and 13 bases lay between the germline ends. The CDR3 extends over 16 amino acids. The CDR3 DNA follows: TGTGCCAGCAGCTTGGGGGCACTCCCAGATAACTATGGCTACACCTTC. It is translated as CASSLGALPDNYGYTF.

J is TRBJ2-2 and V is TRBV12-3 or TRBV12-4, with 15 nucleotides matching TRBD2. This CDR3 has 16 residues. The V and J ends lost 10 bases and 5 bases, in that order; junction bases with no gene match: 8. CDR3 nucleotide sequence: TGTGCCACCACCGGACTAGCGGGAGGGGGGACCGGGGAGCTGTTTTTT. Translating gives CATTGLAGGGTGELFF.

About this clonotype: The junction differs from germline at one of its ends, possibly a read error. The CDR3 loop is CSTRDSIGWGQGYEQYF. CDR3 bases: TGCAGTACTAGAGATTCGATAGGTTGGGGACAGGGCTACGAGCAGTACTTC. This chain uses TRBV20-1 with TRBJ2-7, with 9 bases lining up with TRBD1. The CDR3 is made up of 17 amino acids. Germline V gives CDR1 DFQATT, CDR2 SNEGSKA (reference sequence).

The CDR3 DNA is TGTGCCAGCAGCCCCTGGGACAGCTTCTCTGGCTACACCTTC. As protein: CASSPWDSFSGYTF. The chain joins TRBV11-2 to TRBJ1-2, with 7 bases identical to TRBD1. Germline lookup yields CDR1 SGHAT and CDR2 FQNNGV. The J segment lost 7 bases and the V segment lost 5 bases, leaving 10 bases of the junction unmatched. This CDR3 region has 14 residues.

This clonotype was counted only a few times. The chain carries TRBV12-3 or TRBV12-4 and TRBJ2-2; 7 positions agree with TRBD1. The CDR3 has 15 amino acids. V lost 5 bases to trimming and J lost 1 base; unmatched junction nucleotides: 4. Here the CDR3 DNA reads TGTGCCAGCAGTGACAGGGCTTTGAACACCGGGGAGCTGTTTTTT. Its protein product is CASSDRALNTGELFF.

The table lists this clonotype with a few counts. This chain uses TRBV10-2 with TRBJ2-7, with D perhaps TRBD2 (5 bases). V lost 2 bases, J lost 2 bases, and 13 bases lay in between. The CDR3 covers 15 residues. Germline V gives CDR1 WSHSY, CDR2 SAAADI. As DNA, the CDR3 is TGCGCCAGCAGTGAGCGGCCTAGCCGCGCCTACGAGCAGTACTTC. This sequence encodes CASSERPSRAYEQYF.

This clonotype was seen ten or more times. V is TRBV18 and J is TRBJ2-7; D not certain. Germline V lookup: CDR1 KGHSH, CDR2 LQKENI. Trimming pared 3 bases from V and 0 bases from J, leaving 9 bases between. The CDR3 length is 14 residues. The CDR3 sequence: CASSPWTSSYEQYF. The CDR3, as DNA: TGTGCCAGCTCACCGTGGACGAGCTCCTACGAGCAGTACTTC.

The V and J genes are TRBV3-1 and TRBJ2-2, with D hard to call. This CDR3 is 11 amino acids long. Looked up from germline, CDR1 is LGHDT and CDR2 is YNNKEL (reference sequence). Trimming cost V 7 bases and J 8 bases, with 8 bases left between them. This CDR3 is CASNHLGELFF. DNA for the CDR3: TGTGCCAGCAACCACTTGGGGGAGCTGTTTTTT.

The rearrangement joins TRBV29-1 to TRBJ2-2; no clear D. CDR1 and CDR2 (germline): SQVTM, ANQGSEA. The CDR3 sequence is 13 residues long. Trimming removed 6 bases from V and 2 bases from J, with 10 bases in between. CDR3 coding DNA: TGCAGCGTGGGGAAGGCCAACACCGGGGAGCTGTTTTTT. It is translated as CSVGKANTGELFF.

A few counts support this clonotype. The chain employs TRBV7-3 and TRBJ1-1; D uncertain. Between the trimmed V and J ends, which lost 2 bases and 0 bases, there was a span of 10 bases. Germline CDR1 reads SGHTA; CDR2 reads FQGTGA. The CDR3 contains 15 residues. This CDR3 reads CASSLLRIMNTEAFF. The DNA for the CDR3 is TGTGCCAGCAGCTTACTTAGGATCATGAACACTGAAGCTTTCTTT.

This clonotype was picked up one time. This sequence joins TRBV20-1 and TRBJ1-2; D is unresolved. Trimming stripped 4 bases from V and 8 bases from J, with 11 bases between. The V gene's germline CDR1 is DFQATT and CDR2 SNEGSKA (reference sequence). The CDR3 length is 11 residues. The DNA for the CDR3 is TGCAGTGCTATCGGGTCTGGGGGCTACACCTTC. It codes for CSAIGSGGYTF.

The sample holds one count of this clonotype. The chain uses TRBV4-2 and TRBJ1-6; a possible D gene is TRBD1 (5 bases). V dropped 4 bases and J dropped 7 bases, with 11 bases sitting between them. This CDR3 is built from 14 residues. Germline CDR1 and CDR2: LGHNA and YNFKEQ. CDR3 bases: TGTGCCAGCAGCCCCGACAGAAGAAATTCACCCCTCCACTTT. This codes for CASSPDRRNSPLHF.

This clonotype was counted between two and nine times. The chain carries TRBV20-1 and TRBJ1-6; tentative D call: TRBD1 (5 bases). The CDR3 spans 15 residues. Germline V gene lookup returns CDR1 DFQATT and CDR2 SNEGSKA (reference sequence). V shed 6 bases and J shed 3 bases, with 15 bases lying between them. In DNA, the CDR3 is TGCAGTGCACCGACAGACCAGATCTATAATTCACCCCTCCACTTT. Protein sequence: CSAPTDQIYNSPLHF.

J is TRBJ2-2 and V is TRBV20-1, with TRBD1 matching over 8 bases. Losses at the gene ends were 2 bases for V and 6 bases for J; bases not matched to a gene: 8. The germline V gene encodes CDR1 DFQATT and CDR2 SNEGSKA (reference sequence). The CDR3 is made up of 15 amino acids. The CDR3 nucleotides read TGCAGTGCTAGACCCTGGACAGGGCGGCCCGGGGAGCTGTTTTTT. It yields the protein CSARPWTGRPGELFF.

V gene TRBV2 combines with J gene TRBJ2-3, with TRBD2 as a possible D gene (6 bases). V was cut by 4 bases and J by 0 bases, with 11 bases left in between. Per the germline V gene, CDR1 is SNHLY and CDR2 is FYNNEI. The CDR3 extends over 15 amino acids. CDR3 loop: CASSAGAISTDTQYF. CDR3 nucleotides: TGTGCCAGCAGTGCGGGAGCCATTAGCACAGATACGCAGTATTTT.

Notes on this clonotype: A much larger clonotype is one base distant, so this may be a read error. This chain joins TRBV9 and TRBJ2-7; TRBD1 agrees at 8 bases. The germline CDR1 and CDR2 sequences are SGDLS and YYNGEE. The CDR3 is made up of 14 amino acids. This CDR3 reads CASNVDRGGHEQYF. The CDR3 DNA sequence: TGTGCCAGCAACGTAGACAGGGGTGGCCACGAGCAGTACTTC.

This clonotype was counted at least ten times. The chain recombines TRBV7-6 with TRBJ2-7; no definite D call. Germline CDR1 reads SGHVS; CDR2 reads FNYEAQ. CDR3 length: 13 amino acids. Trimming stripped 6 bases from V and 7 bases from J, with 16 bases between. In DNA form, the CDR3 reads TGTGCCAGCAGTCTCGGGCCGTTGGTTGAGCAGTACTTC. Protein product: CASSLGPLVEQYF. The full variable domain, completed using reference TRBV7-6 and TRBJ2-7, is GAGVSQSPRYKVTKRGQDVALRCDPISGHVSLYWYRQALGQGPEFLTYFNYEAQQDKSGLPNDRFSAERPEGSISTLTIQRTEQRDSAMYRCASSLGPLVEQYFGPGTRLTVT.

The gene calls are TRBV4-1 and TRBJ2-7; 7 nucleotides agree with TRBD2. The V gene end was trimmed by 0 bases and the J gene end by 0 bases; junction bases not matched to a gene: 5. Germline V gives CDR1 MGHRA, CDR2 YSYEKL. The CDR3 has 16 amino acids. CDR3 sequence: CASSQERRDYSYEQYF. The CDR3 DNA sequence: TGCGCCAGCAGCCAAGAACGCAGGGACTACTCCTACGAGCAGTACTTC.

This clonotype was recorded a few times. This sequence joins TRBV7-2 and TRBJ2-5; TRBD2 is a possible D gene (6 bases). There are 16 residues in the CDR3. V lost 6 bases, J lost 3 bases, and 20 bases lay in between. Germline-derived CDR1 and CDR2 are SGHTA and FQGNSA. The CDR3 DNA reads TGTGCCAGCAGTAATAACCGGGCCCGGGGGAAAGAGACCCAGTACTTC. Protein sequence: CASSNNRARGKETQYF.

In DNA, the CDR3 is TGTGCCAGCAGCCTTAGCGGGAGGAGGACAGATACGCAGTATTTT. Protein sequence: CASSLSGRRTDTQYF. This chain joins TRBV7-6 and TRBJ2-3; 10 bases fit TRBD2. Germline CDR1 reads SGHVS; CDR2 reads FNYEAQ. Unmatched junction bases numbered 5, after V lost 5 bases and J lost 3 bases. This CDR3 is built from 15 residues.